This note documents a single T cell receptor beta chain sequence. Germline V gene lookup returns CDR1 SGHRS and CDR2 YFSETQ. The CDR3 totals 13 residues. V was shortened by 0 bases and J by 1 base, with 2 bases between the two germline ends. Patients were newly diagnosed with stage II-IVA oral cavity squamous cell carcinoma without prior systemic or radiation treatment. Blood cells were analyzed directly, without culture or expansion. The data were produced by immunoSEQ multiplex PCR, yet TCRdb's version contains in-frame clones alone and is incomplete. The table lists about 6,900 clones, about 80% of them singletons, with about 3.6% in the top ten. The sample belongs to a study of neoadjuvant anti-PD-1 for oral cavity cancer. About the study: Patients without progression received a fourth nivolumab dose around day 43, then surgical resection on days 50-56.

Sequencing used PBMCs, obtained before nivolumab (anti-PD-1) treatment. The chain joins TRBV5-1 to TRBJ2-1; D gene uncertain. The source is a person aged 40-85 years with oral cavity squamous cell carcinoma. CDR3 DNA sequence: TGCGCCAGCAGCTTGGAGTCCTACAATGAGCAGTTCTTC. As protein: CASSLESYNEQFF. Supplemented by reference TRBV5-1 and TRBJ2-1, the full variable domain reads KAGVTQTPRYLIKTRGQQVTLSCSPISGHRSVSWYQQTPGQGLQFLFEYFSETQRNKGNFPGRFSGRQFSNSRSEMNVSTLELGDSALYLCASSLESYNEQFFGPGTRLTVL.